This T cell receptor (beta chain) was recovered during a study of blood T cells in healthy people across ages. Notes on the study in general: Long-lived donors had more naive CD4+ cells and higher diversity than aged donors. Possibly, changes in expanded clonotypes were confounded because donor CMV status was unknown.

The CDR3 consists of 15 residues. The V gene's germline CDR1 is SGDLS and CDR2 YYNGEE. Between the trimmed V and J ends, which lost 7 bases and 2 bases, there was a span of 17 bases. Details on this clonotype: What it binds is unknown.

The donors, all healthy, were Caucasians living in Russia, aged about 6 to 90. PBMCs were isolated at a quantity of at least 6.5 million per sample. A second PCR of roughly 6 to 12 cycles used a sample-barcoded 5' primer and a J-beta primer mix. TCRdb independently ran MiXCR on the 5' RACE reads; one entry per CDR3 protein. The data hold roughly 1.7 million distinct CDR3 sequences, with around 36% observed a single time. The sequence derives from a woman aged 25-40 years in good health. The sample was blood. V is TRBV9 and J is TRBJ2-3; D tentatively fits TRBD1 or TRBD2 (5 bases each). CDR3: CASGPDGDHTDTQYF. As DNA, the CDR3 is TGTGCCAGCGGCCCCGACGGGGACCACACAGATACGCAGTATTTT.